A selection of T cell receptor beta chains follows, all from one sample in a study of T cells in Graves' hyperthyroidism and ophthalmopathy. One entry per CDR3 protein, called by TCRdb with MiXCR from the multiplex PCR reads. The table records roughly 800,000 distinct CDR3 sequences, 35% to 45% of them present only once. The sample consisted of blood. Source of these receptors: a man younger than 35 with Graves' hyperthyroidism. Both conserved end residues are part of each CDR3. D genes are given only for firm matches. Part of the rows lack a size; the others show once, few, many or a class for expanded clones.

>TRBJ2-7|TRBV4-3|few|-
CASSPMPQGSTYEQYF
TGCGCCAGCAGCCCAATGCCCCAGGGCTCAACCTACGAGCAGTACTTC
>TRBJ1-2|TRBV20-1|many|-
CSARRGRDGYTF
TGCAGTGCTAGAAGAGGGCGGGATGGCTACACCTTC
>TRBJ1-2|TRBV29-1|many|-
CSVEDQGRRGYTF
TGCAGCGTTGAAGATCAGGGGCGTAGAGGCTACACCTTC
>TRBJ1-5|TRBV29-1|many|-
CSVEQGGNQPQHF
TGCAGCGTTGAGCAGGGCGGCAATCAGCCCCAGCATTTT
>TRBJ2-5|TRBV19|-|-
CASSIDSALSPSFQETQYF
TGTGCCAGTAGTATAGACTCGGCCCTATCCCCGTCGTTTCAAGAGACCCAGTACTTC
>TRBJ1-5|TRBV7-9|few|TRBD1
CASSRPGTGIHSNQPQHF
TGCGCCAGCAGCCGCCCCGGGACAGGGATTCATAGCAATCAGCCCCAGCATTTT
>TRBJ1-6|TRBV4-1|many|TRBD1
CASSQGRGSPLHF
TGCGCCAGCAGCCAGGGCAGGGGGTCACCCCTCCACTTT
>TRBJ1-3|TRBV7-3|-|-
CASKAPGNTIYF
TGTGCCAGCAAGGCGCCTGGAAACACCATATATTTT
>TRBJ1-1|TRBV20-1|few|TRBD1
CSARAGGVGTEAFF
TGCAGTGCGAGGGCAGGGGGAGTCGGCACTGAAGCTTTCTTT
>TRBJ1-1|TRBV13|few|-
CASSLRAGYNTEAFF
TGTGCCAGCAGCTTGAGAGCAGGTTACAACACTGAAGCTTTCTTT
>TRBJ2-2|TRBV29-1|-|-
CSVGVSNTGELFF
TGCAGCGTTGGGGTCTCGAACACCGGGGAGCTGTTTTTT
>TRBJ2-7|TRBV7-3|-|-
CASSPGTDPYEQYF
TGTGCCAGCAGCCCTGGGACGGACCCCTACGAGCAGTACTTC
>TRBJ1-5|TRBV19|few|-
CASTPGRRGNQPQHF
TGTGCCAGTACCCCGGGCCGCAGAGGGAATCAGCCCCAGCATTTT
>TRBJ2-5|TRBV10-2|-|TRBD1
CARGQGAGETQYF
TGCGCCAGAGGACAGGGGGCTGGGGAGACCCAGTACTTC
>TRBJ1-1|TRBV12-3/TRBV12-4|few|-
CASSLVLGFGSAFF
TGTGCCAGCAGTTTAGTGCTGGGGTTCGGGTCGGCTTTCTTT
>TRBJ1-5|TRBV5-5|few|-
CASSLVGLGQPQHF
TGTGCCAGCAGCTTGGTTGGTCTGGGTCAGCCCCAGCATTTT
>TRBJ1-5|TRBV9|-|-
CASRPRDGGERGSQPQHF
TGTGCCAGCAGGCCCCGGGACGGAGGGGAGAGGGGCAGTCAGCCCCAGCATTTT
>TRBJ1-1|TRBV12-3/TRBV12-4|few|TRBD1
CASSFMTGAAEAFF
TGTGCCAGCAGTTTCATGACAGGGGCCGCTGAAGCTTTCTTT
>TRBJ2-7|TRBV10-3|-|-
CAPRGGNEQHF
TGTGCTCCCAGGGGGGGGAACGAGCAGCACTTC
>TRBJ1-5|TRBV4-1|few|TRBD1
CASSQGRDRGNQPQHF
TGCGCCAGCAGCCAAGGTAGGGACAGGGGCAATCAGCCCCAGCATTTT
>TRBJ1-5|TRBV19|few|-
CASSIIISGNQPQHF
TGTGCCAGTAGTATCATCATCTCTGGAAATCAGCCCCAGCATTTT
>TRBJ1-5|TRBV15|many|TRBD1
CATSRDGTGGGGNQPQHF
TGTGCCACCAGCAGAGATGGAACAGGGGGCGGCGGCAATCAGCCCCAGCATTTT
>TRBJ2-2|TRBV12-3/TRBV12-4|-|TRBD2
CASRSSGRTGELFF
TGTGCCAGCAGATCTAGCGGGAGGACCGGGGAGCTGTTTTTT
>TRBJ1-1|TRBV12-3/TRBV12-4|-|-
CASSFDRVEAFF
TGTGCCAGCAGTTTCGACCGAGTTGAAGCTTTCTTT
>TRBJ1-1|TRBV9|-|-
CASSGVEDTEAFF
TGTGCCAGCAGCGGGGTAGAGGACACTGAAGCTTTCTTT
>TRBJ2-5|TRBV4-1|few|-
CASSQYIETQYF
TGCGCCAGCAGCCAATACATCGAGACCCAGTACTTC
>TRBJ2-2|TRBV6-1|-|-
CAALRLALTGELFF
TGTGCCGCCCTTAGGCTAGCGCTCACCGGGGAGCTGTTTTTT
>TRBJ2-5|TRBV6-6|-|-
CASSYGRRETQYF
TGTGCCAGCAGTTACGGCAGGAGGGAGACCCAGTACTTC
>TRBJ2-2|TRBV7-2|many|-
CASSYTRRGELFF
TGTGCCAGCAGCTATACTAGGCGCGGGGAGCTGTTTTTT
>TRBJ1-4|TRBV7-9|-|TRBD1
CASSLMDRAEKLFF
TGTGCCAGCAGCTTAATGGACAGGGCTGAAAAACTGTTTTTT
>TRBJ1-4|TRBV7-9|-|-
CASCISPGALNEKLFF
TGTGCCAGCTGCATATCACCCGGGGCCCTTAATGAAAAACTGTTTTTT
>TRBJ1-1|TRBV9|-|-
CTSSDGWGTEAFF
TGTACCAGCAGCGATGGATGGGGCACTGAAGCTTTCTTT
>TRBJ2-7|TRBV24-1|many|-
CATSDYRDEQYF
TGTGCCACCAGTGACTACCGGGACGAGCAGTACTTC
>TRBJ2-7|TRBV5-6|few|TRBD2
CASSLEASGVGKYEQYF
TGTGCCAGCAGCTTGGAGGCTAGCGGGGTCGGAAAGTACGAGCAGTACTTC
>TRBJ2-5|TRBV7-8|many|-
CASSRPQGGETQYF
TGTGCCAGCAGCCGGCCACAGGGCGGGGAGACCCAGTACTTC
>TRBJ2-2|TRBV10-3|many|TRBD2
CAIRIAGATGELFF
TGTGCCATCAGGATCGCGGGAGCCACCGGGGAGCTGTTTTTT
>TRBJ1-1|TRBV11-3|few|-
CASSSLLTTRRGEAFF
TGTGCCAGCAGCTCCCTCCTAACGACCCGTAGGGGTGAAGCTTTCTTT
>TRBJ1-3|TRBV7-9|-|-
CASSLARTSGNTIYF
TGTGCCAGCAGCTTGGCGAGGACCTCTGGAAACACCATATATTTT
>TRBJ1-3|TRBV29-1|-|-
CSTTGSFSGNTIYF
TGCAGCACAACGGGCTCCTTCTCTGGAAACACCATATATTTT
>TRBJ1-6|TRBV7-9|-|-
CASSRDLPAQPLHF
TGTGCCAGCAGCCGGGATCTTCCAGCCCAACCCCTCCACTTT
>TRBJ1-5|TRBV20-1|-|-
CSATRNSNQPQHF
TGCAGTGCTACAAGGAATAGCAATCAGCCCCAGCATTTT
>TRBJ1-2|TRBV5-1|-|-
CASSLGGLNYGYTF
TGCGCCAGCAGCTTGGGGGGGCTTAACTATGGCTACACCTTC